This T cell receptor beta chain was captured in a study of T cell responses to AZD1222 COVID-19 vaccine. Points from the study as a whole: Repertoire samples came only from after the peak T cell response. Baseline antibody screening turned up just a handful of seropositive AZD1222 recipients. Of spike-specific TCRs, nearly half reportedly target regions left unmutated in variants. Clonal diversity was possibly underestimated, and the donors were mostly white British, with more females.

Regarding this clone: Its antigen is undetermined.

The CDR3 runs to 13 residues. Germline values: CDR1 WSHSY, CDR2 SAAADI. Trimming took 6 bases from V and 4 from J; bases not matched to a gene: 4. TCRdb's table, derived via immunoSEQ multiplex PCR, lists solely in-frame clones and lacks some. The table shows about 160,000 clones, with around 87% occurring only once. This TCR derives from an adult in good health. The sequencing here drew on peripheral blood, taken on day 0 of AZD1222 vaccination. This sequence joins TRBV10-2 and TRBJ1-2; 8 positions match TRBD1. The CDR3 spells CASSLGQGYGYTF. CDR3 sequence (DNA): TGCGCCAGCAGCCTAGGACAGGGCTATGGCTACACCTTC.